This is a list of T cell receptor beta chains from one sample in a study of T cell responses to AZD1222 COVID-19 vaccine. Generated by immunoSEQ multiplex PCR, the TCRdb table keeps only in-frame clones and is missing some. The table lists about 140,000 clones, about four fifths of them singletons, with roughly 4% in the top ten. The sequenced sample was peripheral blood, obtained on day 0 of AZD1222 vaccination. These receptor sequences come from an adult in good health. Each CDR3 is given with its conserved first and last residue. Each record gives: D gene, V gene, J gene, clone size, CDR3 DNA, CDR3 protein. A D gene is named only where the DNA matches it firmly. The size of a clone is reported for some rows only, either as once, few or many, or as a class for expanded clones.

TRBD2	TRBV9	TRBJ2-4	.	TGTGCCAGCAGCCTTCGGGGCCAGACGGGAGGGGAAAACATTCAGTACTTC	CASSLRGQTGGENIQYF
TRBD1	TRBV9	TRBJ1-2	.	TGTGCCAGCAGCCCACGGGACAGGGTTAACTATGGCTACACCTTC	CASSPRDRVNYGYTF
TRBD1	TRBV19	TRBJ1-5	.	TGTGCCAGTAGTGTCACAGGGGAGGGAAATCAGCCCCAGCATTTT	CASSVTGEGNQPQHF
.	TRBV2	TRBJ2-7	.	TGTGCCACCGCAGGGGCTATTAGCTCCTACGAGCAGTACTTC	CATAGAISSYEQYF
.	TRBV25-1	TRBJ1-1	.	TGTGCCAGCAGTGAATATGGCCAGTGGGGCACTGAAGCTTTCTTT	CASSEYGQWGTEAFF
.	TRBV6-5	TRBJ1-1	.	TGTGCCAGCAGCCAGGCGAGGGGTGAAGCTTTCTTT	CASSQARGEAFF
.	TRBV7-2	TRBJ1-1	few	TGTGCCAGCAGCTTAGGTTTGACGGGGGGCAACACTGAAGCTTTCTTT	CASSLGLTGGNTEAFF
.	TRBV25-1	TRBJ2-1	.	TGTGCCAGCAGTGACCCTAGCAGGGATGAGCAGTTCTTC	CASSDPSRDEQFF
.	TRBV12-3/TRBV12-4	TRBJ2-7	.	TGTGCCAGCAGTTTAGTTACAGTCTACGAGCAGTACTTC	CASSLVTVYEQYF
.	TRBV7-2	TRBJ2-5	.	TGTGCCAGCAGGCCCACAGGGTCGGGGGAGACCCAGTACTTC	CASRPTGSGETQYF
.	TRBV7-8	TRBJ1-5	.	TGTGCCAGCAGCTTAGCTCCATTGGGCAGTAGCAATCAGCCCCAGCATTTT	CASSLAPLGSSNQPQHF
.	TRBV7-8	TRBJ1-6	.	TGTGCCAGCAGCGTACACCAGGGGAGGTTAGCTTCACCCCTCCACTTT	CASSVHQGRLASPLHF
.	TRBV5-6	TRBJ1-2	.	TGTGCCAGCAGCTTGCCAGGGGACTATGGCTACACCTTC	CASSLPGDYGYTF
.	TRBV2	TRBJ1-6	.	TGTGCCAGCACCTTAACTGGTACCGGGGGGATGCATTCACCCCTCCACTTT	CASTLTGTGGMHSPLHF
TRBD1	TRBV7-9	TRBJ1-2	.	TGTGCCAGCAGCGAGGGAACAGGGGAGCATGTGTATGGCTACACCTTC	CASSEGTGEHVYGYTF
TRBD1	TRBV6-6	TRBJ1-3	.	TGTGCCAGCAGTCCAGGGGGCGAAAACACCATATATTTT	CASSPGGENTIYF
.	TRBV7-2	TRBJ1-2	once	TGTGCCAGCAGCTTCGGGGGGGCTAGTGGCTACACCTTC	CASSFGGASGYTF
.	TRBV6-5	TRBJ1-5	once	TGTGCCAGCGGGGGGGGCAATCAGCCCCAGCATTTT	CASGGGNQPQHF
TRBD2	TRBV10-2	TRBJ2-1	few	TGCGCCAGCAGACCGACTAGCGGGGGGATCATTTACAATGAGCAGTTCTTC	CASRPTSGGIIYNEQFF
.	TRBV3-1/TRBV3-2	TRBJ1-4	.	TGTGCCAGCAGCCAAGATAGAAAGGGAACCGCAAGTTTACATGAAAAACTGTTTTTT	CASSQDRKGTASLHEKLFF
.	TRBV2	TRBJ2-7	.	TGTGCCAGCAGTGAAGCGCTAGCCTCCTACGAGCAGTACTTC	CASSEALASYEQYF
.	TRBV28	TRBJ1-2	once	TGTGCCAGCACCACGCGGTCGGGGGTTTATGGCTACACCTTC	CASTTRSGVYGYTF
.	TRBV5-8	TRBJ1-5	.	TGTGCCAGCAGCTTTTTCCACAATCAGCCCCAGCATTTT	CASSFFHNQPQHF
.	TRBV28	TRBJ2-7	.	TGTGCCAGCAGTTTCGATACCGGGATCTCCTACGAGCAGTACTTC	CASSFDTGISYEQYF
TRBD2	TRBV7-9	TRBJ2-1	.	TGTGCCAGCAGCTCTGGACTAGCGAGTGAGCAGTTCTTC	CASSSGLASEQFF
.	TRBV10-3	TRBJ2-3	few	TGTGCCATCAGTCACCAGGGAACAGATACGCAGTATTTT	CAISHQGTDTQYF
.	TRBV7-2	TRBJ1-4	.	TGTGCCAGCAGCTTAGTACCCCAACAACAAAGGGGAAAACTGTTTTTT	CASSLVPQQQRGKLFF
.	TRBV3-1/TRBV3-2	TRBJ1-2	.	TGTGCCAGCAGCCAAATCGGCGGCGAAGGGGATGGCTACACCTTC	CASSQIGGEGDGYTF
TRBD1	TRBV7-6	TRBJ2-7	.	TGTGCCAGCAGCCAAGGGACAGCGAGCTCCTACGAGCAGTACTTC	CASSQGTASSYEQYF
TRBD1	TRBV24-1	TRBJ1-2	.	TGTGCCACCAGTCCGGGACAGGGGAATGGCTACACCTTC	CATSPGQGNGYTF
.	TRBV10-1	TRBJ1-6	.	TGCGCCAGCAGTCAAGGGAGTTCGACTAATTCACCCCTCCACTTT	CASSQGSSTNSPLHF
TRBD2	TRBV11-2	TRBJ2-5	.	TGTGCCAGCAGCTCGGGGGGGGGCCACGAGACCCAGTACTTC	CASSSGGGHETQYF
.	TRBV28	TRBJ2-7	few	TGTGCCAGCGCCGGAGGGGGGTTCTACGAGCAGTACTTC	CASAGGGFYEQYF
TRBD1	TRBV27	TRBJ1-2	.	TGTGCCAGCAGTGGAAGGACAGGGGTAGGCTATGGCTACACCTTC	CASSGRTGVGYGYTF
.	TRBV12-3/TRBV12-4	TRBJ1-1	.	TGTGCCAGCAGTTTTGGTGGGGCCACTGAAGCTTTCTTT	CASSFGGATEAFF
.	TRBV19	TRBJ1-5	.	TGTGCCAGTAAGATGACCCGCAATCAGCCCCAGCATTTT	CASKMTRNQPQHF
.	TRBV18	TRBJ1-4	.	TGTGCCAGCTCACCAGGGGGGGAAAAACTGTTTTTT	CASSPGGEKLFF
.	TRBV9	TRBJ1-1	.	TGTGCCAGCGCCCCTTCCCCTTTCCCAGGGAACACTGAAGCTTTCTTT	CASAPSPFPGNTEAFF
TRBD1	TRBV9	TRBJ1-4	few	TGTGCCAGCAGCGTCAGACAGGGGTCTAATGAAAAACTGTTTTTT	CASSVRQGSNEKLFF
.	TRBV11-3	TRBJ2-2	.	TGTGCCAGCAGCTTAGTATCTGGGTTTAACACCGGGGAGCTGTTTTTT	CASSLVSGFNTGELFF
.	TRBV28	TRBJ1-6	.	TGTGCCAGCAGTTCGGCGGCACTTGATCGTTCACCCCTCCACTTT	CASSSAALDRSPLHF
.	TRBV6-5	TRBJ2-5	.	TGTGCCAGCAGTTACTCCCTCCAAGAGACCCAGTACTTC	CASSYSLQETQYF